This T cell receptor beta chain emerged from a study of blood T cell repertoires in COVID-19. For the study at large: Samples representing acute and convalescent COVID-19 were sourced from the United States, Italy and Spain. Nucleic acid was either cDNA or gDNA, and it came from T cells, B-cell-depleted T cells, or PBMCs.

In the study's own analysis: Nucleated cell counts were estimated from reference gene primer amplification. Profiling relied on immunoSEQ multiplex PCR, and the TCRdb table lists in-frame clones only, not all of them. V and J calls plus clone size are reproduced from that table; the DNA served to infer D and trimming. The table includes more than 200,000 clones, 85% to 90% detected once. The germline V gene has CDR1 MDHEN and CDR2 SYDVKM. The germline V and J ends were trimmed by 2 bases and 2 bases, with 7 bases remaining between them. The CDR3 runs 13 residues. Seattle researchers signed up patients amid active infection and tracked them longitudinally.

The receptor was isolated from a man aged 45-60 years with COVID-19, enrolled during active disease. The chain links TRBV28 to TRBJ2-7; D is uncertain. The specimen was peripheral blood. The CDR3 loop reads CASSLEPTYEQYF. The CDR3 DNA is TGTGCCAGCAGTTTAGAGCCTACCTACGAGCAGTACTTC. Full variable domain (missing parts from reference TRBV28 and TRBJ2-7): DVKVTQSSRYLVKRTGEKVFLECVQDMDHENMFWYRQDPGLGLRLIYFSYDVKMKEKGDIPEGYSVSREKKERFSLILESASTNQTSMYLCASSLEPTYEQYFGPGTRLTVT.